A selection of T cell receptor beta chains follows, all from one sample in a study of blood T cell repertoires in COVID-19. The data were produced by immunoSEQ multiplex PCR, yet TCRdb's version contains in-frame clones alone and is incomplete. The sample lists roughly 240,000 clones, more than 65% seen once, with approximately 2.3% in the top ten. Sequencing was done on a sample of peripheral blood. Receptors originate from a man aged 35 to 55 who had recovered from COVID-19. Both conserved end residues are part of each CDR3. The order of the fields is clone size, J gene, V gene, D gene, CDR3 protein, CDR3 DNA. The D gene is left open where the match is weak. The size field is filled for only some rows; it gives once, few, many or a size class.

>.|TRBJ2-7|TRBV11-3|.
CASSRSGFRGYEQYF
TGTGCCAGCAGCCGTTCTGGCTTCCGGGGCTACGAGCAGTACTTC
>.|TRBJ1-4|TRBV6-5|.
CASSYGGTNEKLFF
TGTGCCAGCAGTTACGGGGGGACTAATGAAAAACTGTTTTTT
>.|TRBJ1-6|TRBV19|.
CASSQRTGSSYNSPLHF
TGTGCCAGTAGTCAAAGGACGGGAAGCTCCTATAATTCACCCCTCCACTTT
>.|TRBJ2-7|TRBV20-1|.
CSASQPPGHEQYF
TGCAGTGCTAGTCAACCACCAGGGCACGAGCAGTACTTC
>.|TRBJ1-2|TRBV9|TRBD1
CASSASERQGVGGYTF
TGTGCCAGCAGCGCATCAGAAAGACAGGGAGTAGGTGGCTACACCTTC
>.|TRBJ1-2|TRBV19|TRBD1
CASSAGTGNVYGYTF
TGTGCCAGTAGTGCCGGGACAGGGAACGTCTATGGCTACACCTTC
>.|TRBJ1-5|TRBV6-5|.
CASRDSLSNQPQHF
TGTGCCAGCAGGGACAGCCTTAGCAATCAGCCCCAGCATTTT
>.|TRBJ1-2|TRBV30|.
CAWSAGTMGGYTF
TGTGCCTGGAGTGCCGGGACAATGGGGGGCTACACCTTC
>.|TRBJ2-5|TRBV7-2|TRBD1
CASSFRGTGGRGTQYF
TGTGCCAGCAGCTTTCGCGGGACAGGGGGCCGAGGGACCCAGTACTTC
>.|TRBJ2-7|TRBV9|TRBD2
CASSVGLAVYEQYF
TGTGCCAGCAGCGTAGGACTAGCAGTCTACGAGCAGTACTTC
>once|TRBJ2-3|TRBV5-1|TRBD2
CASSLGTSGGLDTQYF
TGCGCCAGCAGCTTGGGGACTAGCGGGGGGTTAGATACGCAGTATTTT
>.|TRBJ2-3|TRBV30|TRBD2
CAWRRLAGDTQYF
TGTGCCTGGAGACGACTAGCGGGGGATACGCAGTATTTT
>.|TRBJ2-3|TRBV19|.
CASSIAILYSDTQYF
TGTGCCAGTAGTATAGCGATTCTGTACTCAGATACGCAGTATTTT
>.|TRBJ2-1|TRBV24-1|TRBD2
CATSDGGGDEQFF
TGTGCCACCAGTGACGGGGGGGGCGATGAGCAGTTCTTC
>.|TRBJ1-1|TRBV21-1|.
CASSKLRDRLLNTEAFF
TGTGCCAGCAGCAAACTCCGGGACAGGCTACTGAACACTGAAGCTTTCTTT
>.|TRBJ1-1|TRBV12-3/TRBV12-4|.
CASSFGGDTEAFF
TGTGCCAGCAGTTTCGGGGGAGACACTGAAGCTTTCTTT
>.|TRBJ2-7|TRBV28|.
CASTVWQLASYEQYF
TGTGCCAGCACGGTCTGGCAACTAGCCTCCTACGAGCAGTACTTC
>.|TRBJ1-5|TRBV18|TRBD1
CASSLGTGGHQPQHF
TGTGCCAGCTCATTAGGGACAGGGGGACATCAGCCCCAGCATTTT
>.|TRBJ1-1|TRBV5-4|TRBD1
CASSKDRDLFPEAFF
TGTGCCAGCAGCAAGGACAGGGATTTGTTTCCTGAAGCTTTCTTT
>few|TRBJ1-1|TRBV5-1|.
CASNSRRANTEAFF
TGCGCCAGCAACTCCCGGAGAGCCAACACTGAAGCTTTCTTT
>.|TRBJ2-3|TRBV18|TRBD1
CASSPDRGTDTQYF
TGTGCCAGCTCACCTGACAGGGGGACAGATACGCAGTATTTT
>.|TRBJ1-4|TRBV29-1|TRBD1
CSVEGGGGEKLFF
TGCAGCGTTGAAGGAGGGGGCGGTGAAAAACTGTTTTTT
>.|TRBJ2-1|TRBV7-9|.
CASSLQTAGSYNEQFF
TGTGCCAGCAGCCTTCAGACAGCAGGATCCTACAATGAGCAGTTCTTC
>.|TRBJ2-5|TRBV28|.
CATGQGIQETQYF
TGTGCCACCGGCCAGGGAATTCAAGAGACCCAGTACTTC
>.|TRBJ1-2|TRBV9|.
CASGGGDYGYTF
TGTGCCAGCGGGGGGGGAGACTATGGCTACACCTTC
>.|TRBJ1-2|TRBV30|TRBD1
CAWRGDRGQRGYTF
TGTGCCTGGAGGGGGGACAGGGGGCAGCGGGGCTACACCTTC
>.|TRBJ2-7|TRBV5-1|TRBD1
CASSWDRSYEQYF
TGCGCCAGCAGCTGGGACAGGTCCTACGAGCAGTACTTC
>.|TRBJ2-2|TRBV6-2/TRBV6-3|TRBD1
CASSLTGYGNTGELFF
TGTGCCAGCAGTTTGACAGGGTATGGGAACACCGGGGAGCTGTTTTTT
>.|TRBJ1-6|TRBV6-2/TRBV6-3|.
CASSYGAEYNSPLHF
TGTGCCAGCAGTTACGGGGCAGAATATAATTCACCCCTCCACTTT
>.|TRBJ1-2|TRBV7-2|TRBD1
CASSRGTGTNYGYTF
TGTGCCAGCAGCAGAGGGACAGGGACTAACTATGGCTACACCTTC
>.|TRBJ2-5|TRBV19|.
CASRGRGGKGTWRETQYF
TGTGCCAGTAGAGGCAGGGGCGGTAAAGGTACCTGGAGAGAGACCCAGTACTTC
>.|TRBJ1-2|TRBV19|TRBD1
CASQRDSPYGYTF
TGTGCCAGCCAAAGGGACAGTCCTTATGGCTACACCTTC
>once|TRBJ1-1|TRBV5-1|.
CASSYYPRGPNTEAFF
TGCGCCAGCAGCTACTACCCCAGGGGTCCGAACACTGAAGCTTTCTTT
>few|TRBJ2-1|TRBV19|.
CASLRKSGDEQFF
TGTGCCAGTCTCAGGAAGTCCGGCGATGAGCAGTTCTTC
>.|TRBJ2-7|TRBV4-3|.
CASSPRIAGLTYEQYF
TGCGCCAGCAGTCCAAGAATTGCGGGACTCACTTACGAGCAGTACTTC
>.|TRBJ2-5|TRBV3-1/TRBV3-2|.
CASSQDGGRGVETQYF
TGTGCCAGCAGCCAAGATGGGGGCAGAGGGGTGGAGACCCAGTACTTC
>.|TRBJ1-1|TRBV7-2|.
CASSLVGTYRNTEAFF
TGTGCCAGCAGCTTAGTGGGGACTTATAGGAACACTGAAGCTTTCTTT
>once|TRBJ2-5|TRBV19|TRBD1
CASRRRDSQETQYF
TGTGCCAGTAGGCGCCGGGACAGTCAAGAGACCCAGTACTTC
>.|TRBJ2-7|TRBV9|TRBD1
CASSVGAGGFSYEQYF
TGTGCCAGCAGCGTAGGGGCAGGGGGCTTCTCCTACGAGCAGTACTTC
>.|TRBJ2-1|TRBV5-4|.
CASSGLARTGEQFF
TGTGCCAGCAGCGGGCTAGCCCGAACTGGTGAGCAGTTCTTC
>.|TRBJ2-7|TRBV27|.
CASSLQGAYEQYF
TGTGCCAGCAGTCTGCAAGGGGCCTACGAGCAGTACTTC
>.|TRBJ2-4|TRBV9|TRBD1
CASSVSVPDRGSQLYF
TGTGCCAGCAGCGTTAGCGTGCCGGACAGGGGGTCACAGTTGTACTTC
>.|TRBJ1-3|TRBV6-6|TRBD1
CASLHRGGNTIYF
TGTGCCAGCCTCCACAGGGGGGGAAACACCATATATTTT
>.|TRBJ1-1|TRBV29-1|TRBD1
CSVVSPGTVMNTEAFF
TGCAGCGTTGTCTCCCCCGGGACAGTTATGAACACTGAAGCTTTCTTT
>.|TRBJ1-5|TRBV6-5|TRBD1
CASSRGQGEGQPQHF
TGTGCCAGCAGCAGGGGACAGGGGGAAGGTCAGCCCCAGCATTTT
>.|TRBJ2-1|TRBV5-1|TRBD1
CASSFYRGPLLNEQFF
TGCGCCAGCAGCTTCTACAGGGGCCCGCTCTTAAATGAGCAGTTCTTC
>.|TRBJ2-5|TRBV30|.
CACSSPQGRETQYF
TGTGCCTGCTCTTCACCTCAGGGTAGGGAGACCCAGTACTTC
>.|TRBJ1-2|TRBV19|.
CASSYLTGIYGYTF
TGTGCCAGTAGCTATCTAACAGGAATCTATGGCTACACCTTC
>.|TRBJ2-2|TRBV7-2|TRBD1
CASSLRQGGPNTGELFF
TGTGCCAGCAGCTTACGACAGGGGGGCCCGAACACCGGGGAGCTGTTTTTT
>.|TRBJ1-5|TRBV30|.
CAWRDTGPGQPQHF
TGTGCCTGGAGGGACACAGGGCCGGGTCAGCCCCAGCATTTT
>once|TRBJ2-5|TRBV10-2|.
CASRTQGLQETQYF
TGCGCCAGCAGAACCCAGGGACTCCAAGAGACCCAGTACTTC
>.|TRBJ2-7|TRBV30|TRBD1
CAWSADRGNEQYF
TGTGCCTGGAGTGCGGACAGGGGAAACGAGCAGTACTTC
>.|TRBJ1-2|TRBV6-1|.
CASSESSYGYTF
TGTGCCAGCAGTGAATCCAGCTATGGCTACACCTTC
>.|TRBJ1-6|TRBV6-1|TRBD1
CASSEEGAYNSPLHF
TGTGCCAGCAGTGAGGAGGGGGCTTATAATTCACCCCTCCACTTT
>.|TRBJ2-7|TRBV11-2|.
CASSLDPNSPEGEQYF
TGTGCCAGCAGCTTAGATCCGAACAGCCCCGAGGGCGAGCAGTACTTC
>.|TRBJ2-7|TRBV6-5|.
CASSYPGQSYEQYF
TGTGCCAGCAGTTATCCAGGACAGAGTTACGAGCAGTACTTC
>.|TRBJ2-1|TRBV7-9|TRBD2
CASSPRGTNNNEQFF
TGTGCCAGCAGTCCTCGCGGGACTAATAACAATGAGCAGTTCTTC